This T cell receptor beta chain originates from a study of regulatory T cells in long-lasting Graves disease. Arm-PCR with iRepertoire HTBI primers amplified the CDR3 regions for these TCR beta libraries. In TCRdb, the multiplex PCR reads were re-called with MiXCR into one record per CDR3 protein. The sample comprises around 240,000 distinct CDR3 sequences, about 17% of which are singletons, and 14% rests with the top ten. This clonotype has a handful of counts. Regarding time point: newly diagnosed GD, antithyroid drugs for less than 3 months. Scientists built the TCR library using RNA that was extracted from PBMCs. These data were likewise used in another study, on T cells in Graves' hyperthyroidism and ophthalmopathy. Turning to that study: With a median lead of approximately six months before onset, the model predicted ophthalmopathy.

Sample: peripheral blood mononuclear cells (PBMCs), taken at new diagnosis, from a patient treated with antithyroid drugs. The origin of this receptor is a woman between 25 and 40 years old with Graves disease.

CDR3 sequence: CASSEGTFRAETQYF. Here the CDR3 DNA reads TGTGCCAGCAGTGAGGGGACCTTCCGAGCGGAGACCCAGTACTTC. The rearrangement uses TRBV25-1 and TRBJ2-5; D possibly matches TRBD1 or TRBD2 (5 bases each). V was cut by 3 bases and J by 5 bases, with 16 bases left in between. CDR3 size: 15 residues. CDR1 MGHDK and CDR2 SYGVNS come from the germline V gene.